Listed below are T cell receptor beta chains from one sample, sequenced in a study of CD8+ T cells in alopecia areata. Profiling relied on immunoSEQ multiplex PCR, and the TCRdb table lists in-frame clones only, not all of them. The table lists 95,000 to 150,000 clones, under 65% of them singletons. The sample was CD4+ T cells sorted from blood, taken at week 4, from a patient treated with tofacitinib. These receptors all come from a human donor with alopecia areata. The CDR3 runs from the conserved cysteine through the conserved F or W. D genes are given only for firm matches. For some rows the clone size is stated as once, few or many, or as a class when expanded; others skip it.

V gene	CDR3 length	J gene	clone size	D gene	CDR3 DNA	CDR3 protein
TRBV4-1	16	TRBJ1-4	NA	TRBD1	TGCGCCAGCAGCCACAGGGGGCGAGGAACTAATGAAAAACTGTTTTTT	CASSHRGRGTNEKLFF
TRBV6-6	13	TRBJ2-4	NA	NA	TGTGCCAGCAGTTACGCGCAGGGGAACATTCAGTACTTC	CASSYAQGNIQYF
TRBV27	14	TRBJ1-5	NA	NA	TGTGCCAGCAGTTTAGAGGGTTGGAGTCAGCCCCAGCATTTT	CASSLEGWSQPQHF
TRBV4-2	14	TRBJ2-5	NA	NA	TGTGCCAGCAGCCAAGATACGGGGGTGGAGACCCAGTACTTC	CASSQDTGVETQYF
TRBV6-4	14	TRBJ2-2	many	NA	TGTGCCAGCAGTGTTCAGACGAACACCGGGGAGCTGTTTTTT	CASSVQTNTGELFF
TRBV14	16	TRBJ2-2	NA	NA	TGTGCCAGCAGCCAAGTTAACGTGAGAGGAACCGGGGAGCTGTTTTTT	CASSQVNVRGTGELFF
TRBV29-1	13	TRBJ2-4	few	NA	TGCAGCGTAGCAGGGGAGGCCAAAAACATTCAGTACTTC	CSVAGEAKNIQYF
TRBV30	13	TRBJ1-5	NA	NA	TGTGCCTGGAGTGTTCGGGGGAATCAGCCCCAGCATTTT	CAWSVRGNQPQHF
TRBV14	17	TRBJ2-1	NA	TRBD2	TGTGCCAGCAGCCGGACCCTGAGACTAGCCGGAGACAATGAGCAGTTCTTC	CASSRTLRLAGDNEQFF
TRBV19	16	TRBJ1-4	few	NA	TGTGCCAGTAGTATTAAGGTGGCTGCCTATAATGAAAAACTGTTTTTT	CASSIKVAAYNEKLFF
TRBV7-3	15	TRBJ2-6	NA	NA	TGTGCCAGCAGCTCACCGGGGTCTGGGGCCAACGTCCTGACTTTC	CASSSPGSGANVLTF
TRBV27	13	TRBJ1-2	NA	TRBD1	TGTGCCAGCAGTTCGACAGGGGCCTATGGCTACACCTTC	CASSSTGAYGYTF
TRBV9	14	TRBJ2-1	NA	NA	TGTGCCAGCAGCGTAGATCTCAGGGTTGGTGAGCAGTTCTTC	CASSVDLRVGEQFF
TRBV20-1	11	TRBJ2-1	NA	NA	TGCAGTGCGGGATTAAACAATGAGCAGTTCTTC	CSAGLNNEQFF
TRBV4-2	15	TRBJ1-2	NA	NA	TGTGCCAGCAGCCAAGATGGGAAGGGGCACTATGGCTACACCTTC	CASSQDGKGHYGYTF
TRBV4-2	13	TRBJ2-7	NA	NA	TGTGCCAGCAGCCAAGATACGCATGGCGAGCAGTACTTC	CASSQDTHGEQYF
TRBV4-1	18	TRBJ1-2	few	TRBD1	TGCGCCAGCAGCCAAGGGCAGGGGGCTAACGTGGCTTACTATGGCTACACCTTC	CASSQGQGANVAYYGYTF
TRBV4-1	14	TRBJ1-5	NA	NA	TGCGCCAGCAGCCAGCCTTATAGCAATCAGCCCCAGCATTTT	CASSQPYSNQPQHF
TRBV29-1	14	TRBJ1-2	few	NA	TGCAGCGTTGAAGAGGCGCCAGGGCTCTATGGCTACACCTTC	CSVEEAPGLYGYTF
TRBV27	17	TRBJ1-2	NA	NA	TGTGCCAGCAGTCTGCACCGGGACACGACTAGATCGTATGGCTACACCTTC	CASSLHRDTTRSYGYTF
TRBV4-1	15	TRBJ2-7	once	TRBD1	TGCGCCAGCAGCCAAGTCCCGGGACAGGACTACGAGCAGTACTTC	CASSQVPGQDYEQYF
TRBV29-1	11	TRBJ2-7	NA	NA	TGCAGCGTAAGCCACGACTACGAGCAGTACTTC	CSVSHDYEQYF
TRBV30	14	TRBJ1-2	NA	NA	TGTGCCTGGAGTGTACTGAAGGGGATCTATGGCTACACCTTC	CAWSVLKGIYGYTF
TRBV29-1	13	TRBJ1-5	NA	NA	TGCAGCGTTCGACAGAATAGCAATCAGCCCCAGCATTTT	CSVRQNSNQPQHF
TRBV2	11	TRBJ1-1	NA	NA	TGTGCCAGCAGTGAGGACACTGAAGCTTTCTTT	CASSEDTEAFF
TRBV27	16	TRBJ2-5	NA	TRBD2	TGTGCCAGCAGTTTATGGGGACTAGCGGGGACGGAGACCCAGTACTTC	CASSLWGLAGTETQYF
TRBV29-1	18	TRBJ1-1	NA	NA	TGCAGCGTTGAAGAGGCACTGTGGACCAACAGCGAGAACACTGAAGCTTTCTTT	CSVEEALWTNSENTEAFF
TRBV5-1	15	TRBJ2-3	NA	NA	TGCGCCAGCAGCTTGGTGCCGGGGAGCACAGATACGCAGTATTTT	CASSLVPGSTDTQYF
TRBV18	17	TRBJ1-2	once	TRBD1	TGTGCCAGCTCACCAGAGCCCGGACAGGGAGCTAACTATGGCTACACCTTC	CASSPEPGQGANYGYTF